These 12 T cell receptor beta chains were all obtained from the same sample, sequenced in a study of T cells in Graves' hyperthyroidism and ophthalmopathy. Amplified TCR beta CDR3 regions derived from RNA transcripts. The HTBI primer set drove a first-round RT-PCR of the TCR CDR3. TCRdb re-analysed the multiplex PCR reads in MiXCR, keeping a single row per CDR3 protein. This sample has nearly 250,000 distinct CDR3 sequences; over 15% occur once, and the top ten carry approximately 30%. The specimen sequenced was blood. Source of these receptors: a woman between 18 and 29 years old with Graves' ophthalmopathy.

This clonotype was recorded at least ten times. V gene TRBV30 combines with J gene TRBJ1-6, with 8 bases that match TRBD1. The CDR3 is 17 amino acids. V dropped 4 bases and J dropped 4; count of bases not matched to a gene: 12. CDR1 GTSNPN and CDR2 SVGIG come from the germline V gene (reference sequence). The CDR3 bases are TGTGCCTGGACCCGGCAGGGGGCTGCTCTTTATAATTCACCCCTCCACTTT. Translating it yields CAWTRQGAALYNSPLHF.

This chain links TRBV4-3 with TRBJ1-2; a possible D gene is TRBD1 (6 bases). Trimming stripped 2 bases from V and 4 bases from J, with 20 bases between. The CDR3 extends over 17 amino acids. Germline V gene data show CDR1 as LGHNA and CDR2 as YSLEER. CDR3 sequence (DNA): TGCGCCAGCAGCCAACGGCGGGACACCTATAACCTCTATGGCTACACCTTC. Residues: CASSQRRDTYNLYGYTF.

This clonotype has at least ten counts. J is TRBJ2-3 and V is TRBV7-9, with D possibly matching TRBD1 (7 bases). Germline V gene lookup returns CDR1 SEHNR and CDR2 FQNEAQ (reference sequence). The germline V and J ends were trimmed by 6 bases and 2 bases, with 18 bases remaining between them. This CDR3 has 16 residues. The CDR3 loop reads CASRGLRDSNTDTQYF. CDR3 nucleotides: TGTGCCAGCAGGGGACTCCGGGACAGCAACACAGATACGCAGTATTTT.

This clonotype has ten or more counts. The V and J genes are TRBV20-1 and TRBJ2-7; possible D gene TRBD2, 5 bases. There are 13 residues in the CDR3. V was trimmed by 0 bases and J by 2 bases, leaving 8 bases between them. The germline V gene has CDR1 DFQATT and CDR2 SNEGSKA (reference sequence). In DNA form, the CDR3 reads TGCAGTGCTAGAGATGTGGGAGCCTACGAGCAGTACTTC. Its protein is CSARDVGAYEQYF.

V gene TRBV7-9 combines with J gene TRBJ2-1; perhaps D is TRBD1 or TRBD2 (5 bases each). The CDR3 length is 15 residues. The germline gives CDR1 SEHNR, CDR2 FQNEAQ (reference sequence). The V gene lost 5 bases and the J gene lost 1 base, with 12 bases spanning the gap. CDR3 region: CASSVQGASYNEQFF. CDR3 bases: TGTGCCAGCAGCGTCCAGGGAGCGTCCTACAATGAGCAGTTCTTC. Full variable domain (rest looked up from reference TRBV7-9 and TRBJ2-1): DTGVSQNPRHKITKRGQNVTFRCDPISEHNRLYWYRQTLGQGPEFLTYFQNEAQLEKSRLLSDRFSAERPKGSFSTLEIQRTEQGDSAMYLCASSVQGASYNEQFFGPGTRLTVL.

This clonotype turned up a few times. Just one base apart from a much larger clone, this may be a read error. Given the absence of the conserved phenylalanine or tryptophan at the CDR3 end, a read error is likely. The chain has TRBV4-1 and TRBJ1-1, with D maybe TRBD1 (5 bases). The V gene lost 0 bases and the J gene lost 6 bases, with 17 bases spanning the gap. Germline V gives CDR1 MGHRA, CDR2 YSYEKL. The length of the CDR3 is 16 residues. The CDR3, as DNA: TGCGCCAGCAGCCAAGATGGAGGCAGGGTAGATCCTGAAGCTTTCCTT. It specifies CASSQDGGRVDPEAFL.

This clonotype occurred many times. The gene calls are TRBV20-1 and TRBJ2-7; 7 positions match TRBD2. Germline V gene data show CDR1 as DFQATT and CDR2 as SNEGSKA (reference sequence). After removal of 2 bases from V and 3 bases from J, the junction contained 16 bases not matched to a gene. This CDR3 spans 17 amino acids. Here the CDR3 reads CSARSPHGSSGGYEQYF. The DNA for the CDR3 is TGCAGTGCTAGAAGCCCTCATGGGTCTAGCGGTGGCTACGAGCAGTACTTC.

The rearrangement uses TRBV6-1 and TRBJ2-5, with 9 bases aligning to TRBD1. Germline V CDR1 and CDR2: MNHNS, SASEGT. The CDR3 runs to 16 residues. V lost 5 bases to trimming and J lost 5 bases; unmatched junction nucleotides: 12. The CDR3 DNA sequence: TGTGCCAGCAGTATCGGTGCGGGACAGGGTTTGGAGACCCAGTACTTC. Its protein is CASSIGAGQGLETQYF.

This clonotype occurred many times. As DNA, the CDR3 is TGTGCCAGCAGCTCAACAGGTGGAGGGGGGGCACGGTTCTTC. Protein sequence: CASSSTGGGGARFF. The chain couples TRBV7-2 to TRBJ2-1; D is possibly TRBD2 (7 bases). Per germline, CDR1 SGHTA and CDR2 FQGNSA. CDR3 length: 14 residues. The V end was cut by 4 bases, the J end by 15 bases, with 22 bases between. The full variable domain, in which reference TRBV7-2 and TRBJ2-1 provide the parts outside the CDR3, is GAGVSQSPSNKVTEKGKDVELRCDPISGHTALYWYRQSLGQGLEFLIYFQGNSAPDKSGLPSDRFSAERTGGSVSTLTIQRTQQEDSAVYLCASSSTGGGGARFFGPGTRLTVL.

Ten or more counts support this clonotype. This chain uses TRBV5-6 with TRBJ2-1; 8 bases align to TRBD1. V gave up 0 bases and J gave up 9 bases; unmatched junction bases: 8. CDR3 length: 15 residues. CDR1 is SGHDT, CDR2 YYEEEE, per germline. The chain's CDR3 is CASSLGTGRFGEQFF. CDR3 DNA: TGTGCCAGCAGCTTGGGGACAGGGCGGTTTGGTGAGCAGTTCTTC.

This clonotype was recorded at least ten times. The chain uses TRBV7-9 and TRBJ2-7; a possible D gene is TRBD2 (5 bases). Looked up from germline, CDR1 is SEHNR and CDR2 is FQNEAQ (reference sequence). V was cut by 3 bases and J by 5 bases, with 20 bases left in between. This CDR3 contains 16 residues. The CDR3 loop is CASSLGRGRSYDEQYF. CDR3 sequence (DNA): TGTGCCAGCAGCTTGGGCCGGGGAAGGAGCTATGACGAGCAGTACTTC.

This clonotype was seen repeatedly, ten times or more. This rearrangement joins TRBV28 to TRBJ1-2; D gene uncertain. The germline V and J ends were trimmed by 6 bases and 8 bases, with 16 bases remaining between them. There are 13 residues in the CDR3. The germline V gene has CDR1 MDHEN and CDR2 SYDVKM. DNA for the CDR3: TGTGCCAGCAGACTCCGGGAACTGGCGGGCTACACCTTC. This encodes CASRLRELAGYTF.